This TCR beta chain comes out of a study of shared clonotypes between healthy human individuals. Sequenced by immunoSEQ multiplex PCR; TCRdb stores in-frame clones only, minus some. The data contain some 580,000 clones, 98% of them singletons. Terminally differentiated effector memory CD45RA+ cells were excluded from the naive CD8 cells, which were CD45RO-negative and positively selected for CCR7. Comment on this clone: Its antigen is unknown.

Findings and limits, study-wide: Of the naive CD4 clonotypes, about 5% were shared across a few donors.

CDR3 length: 14 amino acids. Germline CDR1 SGHAT, CDR2 FQNNGV. The V end lost 0 bases, the J end lost 6 bases, and 9 bases lay between the germline ends. The specimen was naive CD8+ T cells sorted from blood. The chain has TRBV11-2 and TRBJ2-1; D is unclear. This TCR came from a man aged 30 to 45 in good health. Written as DNA, the CDR3 is TGTGCCAGCAGCTTAGATCCTCGCCCCAATGAGCAGTTCTTC. Translation: CASSLDPRPNEQFF.